Listed below are T cell receptor beta chains from one sample, sequenced in a study of blood T cell repertoires in COVID-19. Produced via immunoSEQ multiplex PCR; TCRdb's table is partial and in-frame only. In the table there are roughly 290,000 clones, around 88% of which are singletons. The sequenced sample consisted of PBMCs or T cells enriched from blood (not recorded which). The receptors stem from a woman in her thirties or forties who had recovered from COVID-19. Each CDR3 is given with its conserved first and last residue. D genes are given only for firm matches. Rows give clone size only sometimes, using once, few, many, or a class for an expanded clone.

d_gene,j_gene,abundance,v_gene,CDR3aa,CDR3nt
NA,TRBJ2-7,few,TRBV4-3,CASSQDLVYEQYF,TGCGCCAGCAGCCAAGATCTAGTCTACGAGCAGTACTTC
NA,TRBJ2-3,NA,TRBV11-2,CASSLDSGGTLRGTDTQYF,TGTGCCAGCAGCCTAGACTCCGGCGGGACCCTTCGGGGCACAGATACGCAGTATTTT
NA,TRBJ2-4,NA,TRBV20-1,CSASGWEVAKNIQYF,TGCAGTGCTAGTGGGTGGGAGGTAGCCAAAAACATTCAGTACTTC
NA,TRBJ1-1,NA,TRBV11-2,CASSWGVNTEAFF,TGTGCCAGCAGCTGGGGGGTGAACACTGAAGCTTTCTTT
NA,TRBJ2-1,NA,TRBV2,CASSDGLFDEQFF,TGTGCCAGCAGCGACGGACTATTCGATGAGCAGTTCTTC
NA,TRBJ1-1,NA,TRBV18,CASFKLNTEAFF,TGTGCCAGCTTCAAATTGAACACTGAAGCTTTCTTT
NA,TRBJ1-5,NA,TRBV19,CASSIAPGRDQPQHF,TGTGCCAGTAGTATAGCCCCCGGGCGGGATCAGCCCCAGCATTTT
NA,TRBJ1-2,NA,TRBV7-9,CASSLEPRGNYGYTF,TGTGCCAGCAGCTTAGAACCCAGGGGCAACTATGGCTACACCTTC
NA,TRBJ2-5,NA,TRBV7-8,CASVLGETQYF,TGTGCCAGCGTCCTAGGAGAGACCCAGTACTTC
NA,TRBJ1-2,NA,TRBV21-1,CASSGRGWGYTF,TGTGCCAGCAGCGGACGGGGGTGGGGCTACACCTTC
TRBD1,TRBJ1-2,NA,TRBV18,CASSGQGANYGYTF,TGTGCCAGCTCAGGACAGGGGGCGAACTATGGCTACACCTTC
TRBD2,TRBJ2-1,once,TRBV7-2,CASSFGGSGTRNEQFF,TGTGCCAGCAGCTTTGGCGGGAGTGGCACCAGGAATGAGCAGTTCTTC
NA,TRBJ2-7,NA,TRBV28,CASSLARNEQYF,TGTGCCAGCAGTTTAGCTAGAAACGAGCAGTACTTC
TRBD1,TRBJ1-3,NA,TRBV5-4,CASSSWDSAGNTIYF,TGTGCCAGCAGCTCCTGGGACAGCGCGGGAAACACCATATATTTT
NA,TRBJ2-5,NA,TRBV7-9,CASSLESLARETQYF,TGTGCCAGCAGCCTAGAGTCACTAGCAAGAGAGACCCAGTACTTC
TRBD1,TRBJ1-2,NA,TRBV28,CASSPTPLDRAGYTF,TGTGCCAGCAGTCCCACACCCTTGGACAGGGCTGGCTACACCTTC
NA,TRBJ1-1,NA,TRBV15,CATSRDLVNTEAFF,TGTGCCACCAGCAGAGATCTCGTGAACACTGAAGCTTTCTTT
NA,TRBJ1-5,many,TRBV28,CASSQGPGGNQPQHF,TGTGCCAGCAGCCAGGGGCCTGGGGGCAATCAGCCCCAGCATTTT
NA,TRBJ2-7,NA,TRBV5-1,CASSQGGRELAYEQYF,TGCGCCAGCAGCCAAGGGGGGCGGGAGCTTGCCTACGAGCAGTACTTC
NA,TRBJ1-2,NA,TRBV20-1,CSASTWPGYTF,TGCAGTGCTAGTACGTGGCCTGGCTACACCTTC
NA,TRBJ1-4,few,TRBV9,CASSVGGANEKLFF,TGTGCCAGCAGCGTAGGGGGGGCTAATGAAAAACTGTTTTTT
NA,TRBJ2-3,NA,TRBV19,CASSPDRPRLTDTQYF,TGTGCCAGTAGTCCCGACAGACCACGCCTCACAGATACGCAGTATTTT
TRBD1,TRBJ2-7,NA,TRBV28,CASRSTGGIYEQYF,TGTGCCAGCAGGTCGACAGGGGGCATTTACGAGCAGTACTTC
NA,TRBJ1-2,NA,TRBV30,CACLRTASGGYTF,TGTGCCTGCCTTCGGACAGCATCTGGCGGCTACACCTTC
NA,TRBJ1-5,NA,TRBV10-3,CAISESLDQPQHF,TGTGCCATCAGTGAGTCCCTCGATCAGCCCCAGCATTTT
TRBD2,TRBJ2-3,NA,TRBV2,CASSDNSGRADTQYF,TGTGCCAGCAGTGATAATAGCGGGAGAGCAGATACGCAGTATTTT
NA,TRBJ2-3,NA,TRBV7-8,CASRPTGLYTDTQYF,TGTGCCAGCAGACCGACAGGCCTATACACAGATACGCAGTATTTT
NA,TRBJ2-2,NA,TRBV7-2,CASSLNSIPTGELFF,TGTGCCAGCAGCTTAAACTCCATACCCACCGGGGAGCTGTTTTTT
TRBD2,TRBJ2-2,NA,TRBV11-2,CASSARGLAANTGELFF,TGTGCCAGCAGCGCCCGGGGACTAGCGGCGAACACCGGGGAGCTGTTTTTT
TRBD1,TRBJ2-1,NA,TRBV4-3,CASSQDTRTGVEQFF,TGCGCCAGCAGCCAAGATACCCGGACAGGGGTTGAGCAGTTCTTC